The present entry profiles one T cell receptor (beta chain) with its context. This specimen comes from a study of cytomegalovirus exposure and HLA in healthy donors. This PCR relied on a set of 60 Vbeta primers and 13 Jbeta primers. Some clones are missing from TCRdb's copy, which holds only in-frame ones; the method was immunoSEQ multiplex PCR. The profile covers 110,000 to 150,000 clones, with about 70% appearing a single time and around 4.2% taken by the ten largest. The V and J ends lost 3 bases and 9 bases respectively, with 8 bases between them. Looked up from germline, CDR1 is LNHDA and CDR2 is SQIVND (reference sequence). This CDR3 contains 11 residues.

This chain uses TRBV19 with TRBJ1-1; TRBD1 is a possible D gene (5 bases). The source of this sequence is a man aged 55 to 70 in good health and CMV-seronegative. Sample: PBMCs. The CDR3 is CASSMRQKAFF. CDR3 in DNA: TGTGCCAGTAGTATGCGACAGAAAGCTTTCTTT.